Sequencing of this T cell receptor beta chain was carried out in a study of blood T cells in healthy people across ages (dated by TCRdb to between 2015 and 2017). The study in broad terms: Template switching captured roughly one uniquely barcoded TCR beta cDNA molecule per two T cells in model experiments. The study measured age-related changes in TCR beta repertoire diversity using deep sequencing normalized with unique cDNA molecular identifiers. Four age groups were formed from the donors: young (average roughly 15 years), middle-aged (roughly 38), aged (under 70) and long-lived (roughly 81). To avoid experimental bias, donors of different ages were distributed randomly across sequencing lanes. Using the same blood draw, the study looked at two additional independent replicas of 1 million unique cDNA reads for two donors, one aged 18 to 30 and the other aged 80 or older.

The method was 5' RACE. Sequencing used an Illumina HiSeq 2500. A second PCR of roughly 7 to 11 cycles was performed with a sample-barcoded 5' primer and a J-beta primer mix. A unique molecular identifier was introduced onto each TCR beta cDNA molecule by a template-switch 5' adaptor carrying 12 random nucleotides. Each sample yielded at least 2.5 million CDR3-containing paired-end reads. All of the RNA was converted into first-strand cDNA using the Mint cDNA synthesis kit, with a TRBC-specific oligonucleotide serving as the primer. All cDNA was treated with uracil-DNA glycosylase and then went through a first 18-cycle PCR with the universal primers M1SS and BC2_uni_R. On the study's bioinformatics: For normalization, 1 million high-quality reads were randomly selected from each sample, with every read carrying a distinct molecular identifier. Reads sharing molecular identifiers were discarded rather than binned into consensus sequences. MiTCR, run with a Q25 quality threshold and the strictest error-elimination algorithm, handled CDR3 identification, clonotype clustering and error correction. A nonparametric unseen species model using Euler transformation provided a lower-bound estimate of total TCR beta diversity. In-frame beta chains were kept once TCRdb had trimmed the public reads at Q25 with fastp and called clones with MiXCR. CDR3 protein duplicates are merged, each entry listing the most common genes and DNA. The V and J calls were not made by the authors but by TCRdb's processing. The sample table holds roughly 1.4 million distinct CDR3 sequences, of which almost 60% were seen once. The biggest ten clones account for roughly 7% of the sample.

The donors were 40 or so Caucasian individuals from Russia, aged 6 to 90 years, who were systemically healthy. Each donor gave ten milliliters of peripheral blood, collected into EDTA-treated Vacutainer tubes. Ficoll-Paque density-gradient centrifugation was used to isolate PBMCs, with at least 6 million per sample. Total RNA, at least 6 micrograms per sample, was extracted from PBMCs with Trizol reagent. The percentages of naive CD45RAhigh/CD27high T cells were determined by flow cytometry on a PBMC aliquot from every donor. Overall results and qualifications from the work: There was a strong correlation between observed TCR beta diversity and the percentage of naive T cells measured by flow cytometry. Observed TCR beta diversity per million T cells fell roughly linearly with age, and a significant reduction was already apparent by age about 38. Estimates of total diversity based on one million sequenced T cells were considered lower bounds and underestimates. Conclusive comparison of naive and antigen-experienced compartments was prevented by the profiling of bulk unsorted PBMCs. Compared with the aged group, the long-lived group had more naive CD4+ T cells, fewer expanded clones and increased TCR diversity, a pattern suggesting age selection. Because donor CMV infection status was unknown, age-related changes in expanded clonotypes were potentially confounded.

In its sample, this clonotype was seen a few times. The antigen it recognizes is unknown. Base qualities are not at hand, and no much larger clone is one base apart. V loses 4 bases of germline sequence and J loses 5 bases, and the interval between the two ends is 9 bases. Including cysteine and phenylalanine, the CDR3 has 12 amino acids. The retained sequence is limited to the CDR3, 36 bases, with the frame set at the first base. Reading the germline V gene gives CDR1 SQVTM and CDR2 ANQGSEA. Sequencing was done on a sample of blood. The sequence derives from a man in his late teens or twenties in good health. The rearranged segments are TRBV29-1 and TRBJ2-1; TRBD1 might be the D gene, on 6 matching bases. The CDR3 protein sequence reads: CSVAKGDNEQFF. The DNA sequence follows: TGCAGCGTTGCAAAGGGGGACAATGAGCAGTTCTTC.